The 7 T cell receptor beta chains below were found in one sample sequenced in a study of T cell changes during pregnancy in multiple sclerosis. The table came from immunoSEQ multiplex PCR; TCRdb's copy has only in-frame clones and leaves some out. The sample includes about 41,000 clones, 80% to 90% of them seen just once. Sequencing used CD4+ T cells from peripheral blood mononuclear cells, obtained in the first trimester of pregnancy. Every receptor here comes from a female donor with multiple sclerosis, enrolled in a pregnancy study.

The DNA for the CDR3 is TGTGCCAGCAGTGAGGTGGGAGGAGGGACAGATACGCAGTATTTT. Protein sequence: CASSEVGGGTDTQYF. The V gene is TRBV2, the J gene TRBJ2-3, with D maybe TRBD2 (6 bases). V lost 3 bases to trimming and J lost 3 bases, with 13 bases between them. The germline CDR1 and CDR2 sequences are SNHLY and FYNNEI. The CDR3 contains 15 residues.

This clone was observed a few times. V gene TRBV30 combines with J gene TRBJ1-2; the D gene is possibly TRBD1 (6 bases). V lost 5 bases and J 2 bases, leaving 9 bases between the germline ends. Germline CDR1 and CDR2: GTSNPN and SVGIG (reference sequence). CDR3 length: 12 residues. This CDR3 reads CAWDDRNYGYTF. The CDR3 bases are TGTGCCTGGGATGACAGGAACTATGGCTACACCTTC.

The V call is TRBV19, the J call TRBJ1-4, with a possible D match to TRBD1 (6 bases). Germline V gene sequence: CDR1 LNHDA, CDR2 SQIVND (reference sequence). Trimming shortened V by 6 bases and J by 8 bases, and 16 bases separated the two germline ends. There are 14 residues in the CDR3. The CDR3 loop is CASSFRQVGEKLFF. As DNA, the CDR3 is TGTGCCAGTAGCTTCCGACAGGTGGGGGAAAAACTGTTTTTT. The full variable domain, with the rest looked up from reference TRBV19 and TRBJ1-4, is DGGITQSPKYLFRKEGQNVTLSCEQNLNHDAMYWYRQDPGQGLRLIYYSQIVNDFQKGDIAEGYSVSREKKESFPLTVTSAQKNPTAFYLCASSFRQVGEKLFFGSGTQLSVL.

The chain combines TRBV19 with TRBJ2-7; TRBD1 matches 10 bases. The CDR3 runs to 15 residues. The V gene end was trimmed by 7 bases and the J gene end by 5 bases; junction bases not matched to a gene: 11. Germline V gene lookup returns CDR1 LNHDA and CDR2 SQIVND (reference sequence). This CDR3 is CASKVTGTGVHEQYF. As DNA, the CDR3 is TGTGCCAGTAAGGTAACCGGGACAGGGGTCCACGAGCAGTACTTC.

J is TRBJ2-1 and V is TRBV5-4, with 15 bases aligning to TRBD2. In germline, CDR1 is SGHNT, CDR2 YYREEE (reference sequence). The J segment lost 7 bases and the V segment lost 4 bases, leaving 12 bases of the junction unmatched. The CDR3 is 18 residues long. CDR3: CASSRAGLAGGPQNEQFF. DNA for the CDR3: TGTGCCAGCAGCAGGGCCGGACTAGCGGGAGGGCCGCAGAATGAGCAGTTCTTC.

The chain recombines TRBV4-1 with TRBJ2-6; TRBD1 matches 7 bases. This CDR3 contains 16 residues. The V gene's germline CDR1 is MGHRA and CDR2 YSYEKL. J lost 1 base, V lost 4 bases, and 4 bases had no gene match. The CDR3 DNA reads TGCGCCAGCAGCCCACGACAGGGATCTGGGGCCAACGTCCTGACTTTC. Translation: CASSPRQGSGANVLTF.

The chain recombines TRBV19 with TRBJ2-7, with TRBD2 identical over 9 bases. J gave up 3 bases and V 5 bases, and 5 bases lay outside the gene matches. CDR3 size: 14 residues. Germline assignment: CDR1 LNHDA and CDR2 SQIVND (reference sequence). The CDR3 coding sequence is TGTGCCAGTAGTCCCAGCGGGGGGATCTACGAGCAGTACTTC. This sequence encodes CASSPSGGIYEQYF.